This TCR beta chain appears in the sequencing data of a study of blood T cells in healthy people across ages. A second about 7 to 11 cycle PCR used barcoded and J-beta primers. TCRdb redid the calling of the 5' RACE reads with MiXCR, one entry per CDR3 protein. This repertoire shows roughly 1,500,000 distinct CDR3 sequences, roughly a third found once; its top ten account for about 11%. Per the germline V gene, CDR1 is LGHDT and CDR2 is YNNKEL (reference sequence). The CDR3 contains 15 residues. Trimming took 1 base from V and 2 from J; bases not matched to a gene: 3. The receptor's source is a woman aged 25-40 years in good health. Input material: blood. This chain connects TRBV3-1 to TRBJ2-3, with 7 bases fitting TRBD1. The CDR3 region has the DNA TGTGCCAGCAGCCAAGGGGGACAGTACACAGATACGCAGTATTTT. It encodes CASSQGGQYTDTQYF.